What follows are 17 T cell receptor beta chains derived from one specimen sequenced in a study of T cell responses to AZD1222 COVID-19 vaccine. Clones were sequenced by immunoSEQ multiplex PCR, and TCRdb holds only the in-frame ones, with some missing. Among 150,000 to 180,000 clones listed, roughly nine tenths were seen once. The source was peripheral blood, collected on day 0 of AZD1222 vaccination. These receptors came from an adult in good health.

The V gene is TRBV4-2, the J gene TRBJ2-1; possibly TRBD2 for D (5 bases). CDR3 size: 14 residues. V dropped 1 base and J dropped 10 bases, with 14 bases sitting between them. Germline CDR1 reads LGHNA; CDR2 reads YNFKEQ. CDR3 amino acids: CASSQAAVPSEQFF. In DNA, the CDR3 is TGTGCCAGCAGCCAAGCAGCGGTGCCCTCGGAGCAGTTCTTC.

The chain carries TRBV27 and TRBJ2-7; TRBD1 agrees at 9 bases. With 3 bases clipped from V and 5 bases from J, the junction kept 11 bases outside the gene matches. The CDR3 is 16 amino acids. Germline loops: CDR1 MNHEY, CDR2 SMNVEV (reference sequence). Written as DNA, the CDR3 is TGTGCCAGCAGTTTCGTCACCGGGACAGGGACCCACGAGCAGTACTTC. Its protein product is CASSFVTGTGTHEQYF.

Here the CDR3 reads CASSVWRGGADTQYF. DNA for the CDR3: TGTGCCAGCAGCGTATGGCGCGGGGGGGCAGATACGCAGTATTTT. The V gene is TRBV9, the J gene TRBJ2-3; 9 nucleotides align to TRBD2. The CDR3 consists of 15 residues. Trimming removed 1 base from V and 4 bases from J; junction bases left unmatched: 4. CDR1 is SGDLS and CDR2 is YYNGEE in the germline V gene.

This sequence joins TRBV18 and TRBJ2-1; no firm D call. CDR1 is KGHSH, CDR2 LQKENI, per germline. Between the trimmed V and J ends, which lost 6 bases and 0 bases, there was a span of 9 bases. This CDR3 region has 14 residues. In DNA form, the CDR3 reads TGTGCCAGCTCCCCCCCTAACTCCTACAATGAGCAGTTCTTC. Amino acid sequence: CASSPPNSYNEQFF.

V and J are TRBV13 and TRBJ1-2; weak D call: TRBD1 (6 bases). V lost 5 bases to trimming and J lost 6 bases, with 13 bases between them. Germline CDR1 reads PRHDT; CDR2 reads FYEKMQ (reference sequence). This CDR3 has 13 amino acids. The CDR3 protein is CASSGLNRDGYTF. The CDR3 DNA sequence: TGTGCCAGCAGCGGGCTTAACAGGGATGGCTACACCTTC. The variable domain in full, completed from reference TRBV13 and TRBJ1-2, reads AAGVIQSPRHLIKEKRETATLKCYPIPRHDTVYWYQQGPGQDPQFLISFYEKMQSDKGSIPDRFSAQQFSDYHSELNMSSLELGDSALYFCASSGLNRDGYTFGSGTRLTVV.

J is TRBJ2-3 and V is TRBV6-4; 7 nucleotides match TRBD1. Germline V gene lookup returns CDR1 MRHNA and CDR2 SNTAGT. There are 14 residues in the CDR3. V gave up 2 bases and J gave up 3 bases; unmatched junction bases: 2. Written as DNA, the CDR3 is TGTGCCAGCAGTGACAGGGGGCCGACAGATACGCAGTATTTT. The encoded protein is CASSDRGPTDTQYF.

This chain links TRBV14 with TRBJ2-1, with 10 bases that match TRBD2. V lost 1 base to trimming and J lost 8 bases; unmatched junction nucleotides: 8. The germline CDR1 and CDR2 sequences are SGHDN and FVKESK. The CDR3 has 16 amino acids. The CDR3 DNA is TGTGCCAGCAGCCAAGGCAGCGGGAGGGCCGGGTATGAGCAGTTCTTC. Translation: CASSQGSGRAGYEQFF. Supplemented by reference TRBV14 and TRBJ2-1, the full variable domain reads EAGVTQFPSHSVIEKGQTVTLRCDPISGHDNLYWYRRVMGKEIKFLLHFVKESKQDESGMPNNRFLAERTGGTYSTLKVQPAELEDSGVYFCASSQGSGRAGYEQFFGPGTRLTVL.

The chain is built from TRBV19 and TRBJ2-1; a possible D gene is TRBD1 (6 bases). Germline-derived CDR1 and CDR2 are LNHDA and SQIVND (reference sequence). The CDR3 loop spans 16 amino acids. With 5 bases removed from V and 6 bases from J, the gap between germline ends came to 20 bases. The CDR3 sequence is CASSSPGTSPVNEQFF. The DNA for the CDR3 is TGTGCCAGTAGTTCACCCGGGACAAGCCCCGTCAATGAGCAGTTCTTC.

The chain links TRBV28 to TRBJ1-2; D is possibly TRBD1 (5 bases). Germline V gene data show CDR1 as MDHEN and CDR2 as SYDVKM. The CDR3 covers 17 residues. V was trimmed by 3 bases and J by 0 bases, leaving 17 bases between them. In DNA form, the CDR3 reads TGTGCCAGCAGTTTGTTCCCCAAAGGGACCCCTAACTATGGCTACACCTTC. It translates to CASSLFPKGTPNYGYTF.

Turning to this clone: A junction boundary mismatches the germline segment, possibly from a read error. The rearrangement uses TRBV19 and TRBJ2-1; D remains ambiguous. Germline V gene lookup returns CDR1 LNHDA and CDR2 SQIVND (reference sequence). The CDR3 has 13 residues. For the CDR3, the DNA is TGTGCCAGTAGTTTGAAGGAATACAGTGAGCAGTTCTTC. It codes for CASSLKEYSEQFF.

The V and J genes are TRBV11-2 and TRBJ2-5; TRBD2 is a possible D gene (6 bases). In germline, CDR1 is SGHAT, CDR2 FQNNGV. Trimming took 10 bases from V and 5 from J, leaving 23 bases between them. The CDR3 sequence is 15 residues long. CDR3 coding DNA: TGTGCCACCCTAGAAAACATTGGGGGGACTGAGACCCAGTACTTC. Translating gives CATLENIGGTETQYF.

V gene TRBV28 combines with J gene TRBJ1-2; 10 bases line up with TRBD1. V gave up 4 bases and J gave up 4 bases; unmatched junction bases: 9. The CDR3 has 16 amino acids. In germline, CDR1 is MDHEN, CDR2 SYDVKM. CDR3 residues: CASSSPSGQGSYGYTF. CDR3 bases: TGTGCCAGCAGTTCCCCCTCGGGACAGGGGTCCTATGGCTACACCTTC.

This clone was picked up a small number of times. V gene TRBV27 combines with J gene TRBJ1-1; D unclear. Trimming left V 1 base short and J 0 bases short, with 9 bases between. The CDR3 loop spans 15 amino acids. The germline V gene has CDR1 MNHEY and CDR2 SMNVEV (reference sequence). CDR3 coding DNA: TGTGCCAGCAGTTTATGGGCCAGGTTGAACACTGAAGCTTTCTTT. Protein sequence: CASSLWARLNTEAFF.

The CDR3 reads CSVELRVLGEQYF. The CDR3 DNA is TGCAGCGTTGAACTTAGGGTCCTCGGCGAGCAGTACTTC. The V gene is TRBV29-1, the J gene TRBJ2-7; D gene unclear. The CDR3 contains 13 residues. V was trimmed by 2 bases and J by 6 bases, leaving 14 bases between them. CDR1 and CDR2 (germline): SQVTM, ANQGSEA.

The chain is built from TRBV19 and TRBJ1-3; D not resolved. CDR1 and CDR2 (germline): LNHDA, SQIVND (reference sequence). Trimming shortened V by 6 bases and J by 0 bases, and 3 bases separated the two germline ends. This CDR3 has 12 amino acids. In DNA, the CDR3 is TGTGCCAGTAGGAGCTCTGGAAACACCATATATTTT. Translating it yields CASRSSGNTIYF.

Details on this clone: Other DNA sequences from this sample encode an identical CDR3 as well. The chain uses TRBV7-9 and TRBJ1-1, with D possibly matching TRBD1 (5 bases). Germline CDR1 reads SEHNR; CDR2 reads FQNEAQ (reference sequence). The CDR3 length is 13 residues. V shed 2 bases and J shed 5 bases, with 9 bases lying between them. CDR3 in DNA: TGTGCCAGCAGCTTATACGAGGGGACTGAAGCTTTCTTT. Its protein is CASSLYEGTEAFF.

The genes are TRBV7-2 and TRBJ2-7; maybe TRBD1 (5 bases). The V gene lost 2 bases and the J gene lost 3 bases, with 14 bases spanning the gap. The CDR3 spans 15 residues. From germline, CDR1 is SGHTA and CDR2 FQGNSA. The CDR3 here is CASSLNYRNLYEQYF. CDR3 sequence (DNA): TGTGCCAGCAGCTTAAACTACAGGAACCTCTACGAGCAGTACTTC.